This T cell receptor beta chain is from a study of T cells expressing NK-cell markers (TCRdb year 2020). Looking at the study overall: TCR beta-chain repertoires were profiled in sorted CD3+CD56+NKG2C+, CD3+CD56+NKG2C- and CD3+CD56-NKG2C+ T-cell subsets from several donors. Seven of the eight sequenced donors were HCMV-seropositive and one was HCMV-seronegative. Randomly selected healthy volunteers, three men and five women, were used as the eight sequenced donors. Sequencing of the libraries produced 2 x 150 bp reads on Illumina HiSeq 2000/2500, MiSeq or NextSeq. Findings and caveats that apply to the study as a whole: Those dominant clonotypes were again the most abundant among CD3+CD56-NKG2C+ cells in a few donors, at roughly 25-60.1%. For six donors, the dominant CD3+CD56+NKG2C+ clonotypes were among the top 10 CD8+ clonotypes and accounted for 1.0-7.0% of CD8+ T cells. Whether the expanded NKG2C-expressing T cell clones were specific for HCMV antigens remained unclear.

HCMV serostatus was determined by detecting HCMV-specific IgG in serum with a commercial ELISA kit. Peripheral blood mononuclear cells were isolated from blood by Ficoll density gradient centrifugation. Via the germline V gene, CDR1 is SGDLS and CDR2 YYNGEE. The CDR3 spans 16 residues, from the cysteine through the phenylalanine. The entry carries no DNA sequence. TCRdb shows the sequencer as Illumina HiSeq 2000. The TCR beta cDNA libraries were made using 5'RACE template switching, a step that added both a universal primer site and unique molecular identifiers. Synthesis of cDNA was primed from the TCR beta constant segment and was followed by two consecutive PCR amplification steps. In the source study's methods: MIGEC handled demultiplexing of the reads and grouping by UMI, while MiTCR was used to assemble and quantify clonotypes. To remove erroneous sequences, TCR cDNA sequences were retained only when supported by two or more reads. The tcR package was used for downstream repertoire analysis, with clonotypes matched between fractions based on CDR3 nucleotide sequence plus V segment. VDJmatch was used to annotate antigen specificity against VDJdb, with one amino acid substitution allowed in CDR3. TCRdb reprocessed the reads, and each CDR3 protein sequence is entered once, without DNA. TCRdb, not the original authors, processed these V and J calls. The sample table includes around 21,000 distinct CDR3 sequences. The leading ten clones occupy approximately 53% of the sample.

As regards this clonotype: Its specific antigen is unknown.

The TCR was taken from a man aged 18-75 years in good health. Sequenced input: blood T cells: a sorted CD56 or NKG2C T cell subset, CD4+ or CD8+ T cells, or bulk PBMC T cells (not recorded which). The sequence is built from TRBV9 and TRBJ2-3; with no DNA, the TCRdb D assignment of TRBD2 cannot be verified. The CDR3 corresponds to CASSPGASGSTDTQYF.